These 29 T cell receptor beta chains share one sample of origin, sequenced in a study of siplizumab effects on memory and regulatory T cells. The data were produced by immunoSEQ multiplex PCR, yet TCRdb's version contains in-frame clones alone and is incomplete. The data hold under 100,000 clones, with just under 95% observed a single time. Sequences were obtained from non-Treg CD4+ T cells sorted from blood. The receptors derive from a human donor in good health.

The V call is TRBV5-1, the J call TRBJ1-4; D is unclear. The V and J ends lost 0 bases and 8 bases respectively, with 8 bases between them. Germline V gene data show CDR1 as SGHRS and CDR2 as YFSETQ. The CDR3 spans 13 residues. The CDR3 here is CASSLAAGEKLFF. The CDR3, as DNA: TGCGCCAGCAGCTTGGCCGCGGGGGAAAAACTGTTTTTT.

V gene TRBV19 combines with J gene TRBJ2-6, with 8 bases lining up with TRBD1. The CDR3 spans 18 residues. Trimming at V came to 9 bases and at J to 0 bases, leaving 13 bases not matched to a gene. CDR1 and CDR2 (germline): LNHDA, SQIVND (reference sequence). The CDR3 DNA reads TGTGCCAGCAGGACAGGGTTTAGGGGTAACTCTGGGGCCAACGTCCTGACTTTC. It codes for CASRTGFRGNSGANVLTF.

About this clone: Other DNA sequences in this specimen translate into the identical CDR3. The chain links TRBV5-1 to TRBJ1-1; D perhaps matches TRBD1 (5 bases). Germline assignment: CDR1 SGHRS and CDR2 YFSETQ. V shed 5 bases and J shed 0 bases, with 8 bases lying between them. The CDR3 is 13 amino acids. CDR3 amino acids: CASSKDMNTEAFF. In DNA, the CDR3 is TGCGCCAGCAGTAAGGACATGAACACTGAAGCTTTCTTT.

The chain links TRBV29-1 to TRBJ1-4; weak D call: TRBD1 (6 bases). The CDR3 sequence is 12 residues long. Germline CDR1 is SQVTM and CDR2 is ANQGSEA. The V end was cut by 6 bases, the J end by 12 bases, with 17 bases between. In DNA form, the CDR3 reads TGCAGCGTGGGGGCCCAGGGAGGTCAACTGTTTTTT. Amino acid sequence: CSVGAQGGQLFF.

The chain has TRBV2 and TRBJ1-5; D not resolved. CDR1 is SNHLY, CDR2 FYNNEI, per germline. With 2 bases removed from V and 3 bases from J, the gap between germline ends came to 11 bases. There are 15 residues in the CDR3. The CDR3 DNA sequence: TGTGCCAGCAGTGAACAACGGTGGTACAATCAGCCCCAGCATTTT. The encoded protein is CASSEQRWYNQPQHF. Together with reference TRBV2 and TRBJ1-5, the CDR3 gives the full variable domain: EPEVTQTPSHQVTQMGQEVILRCVPISNHLYFYWYRQILGQKVEFLVSFYNNEISEKSEIFDDQFSVERPDGSNFTLKIRSTKLEDSAMYFCASSEQRWYNQPQHFGDGTRLSIL.

The rearrangement uses TRBV29-1 and TRBJ1-1, with D perhaps matching TRBD1 (5 bases). This CDR3 spans 10 amino acids. V was clipped by 7 bases and J by 3 bases, with 6 bases between them. Germline V gene sequence: CDR1 SQVTM, CDR2 ANQGSEA. The CDR3 coding sequence is TGCAGCGGGGGGGACACTGAAGCTTTCTTT. This translates into CSGGDTEAFF.

The chain has TRBV14 and TRBJ2-1; TRBD2 matches 7 bases. Trimming took 4 bases from V and 7 from J; bases not matched to a gene: 7. The CDR3 runs 14 residues. Germline CDR1 SGHDN, CDR2 FVKESK. The CDR3 protein is CASSRTRLANEQFF. CDR3 nucleotides: TGTGCCAGCAGCCGAACTAGACTAGCTAATGAGCAGTTCTTC.

This chain links TRBV27 with TRBJ1-5, with D tentatively TRBD1 (5 bases). The CDR3 consists of 16 residues. Germline-derived CDR1 and CDR2 are MNHEY and SMNVEV (reference sequence). V was clipped by 0 bases and J by 2 bases, with 11 bases between them. In nucleotides, the CDR3 is TGTGCCAGCAGTTTATCGGCGGGGCTGGGCAATCAGCCCCAGCATTTT. This codes for CASSLSAGLGNQPQHF.

The chain uses TRBV28 and TRBJ1-1, with 7 bases matching TRBD1. CDR1 is MDHEN and CDR2 is SYDVKM in the germline V gene. This CDR3 has 13 residues. The V gene end was trimmed by 6 bases and the J gene end by 4 bases; junction bases not matched to a gene: 5. The CDR3 nucleotides read TGTGCCAGCAGGGAACAGGGGAGCACTGAAGCTTTCTTT. Its translation: CASREQGSTEAFF.

V usage is TRBV6-5 and J usage is TRBJ1-1, with D possibly TRBD1 on 5 matching bases. CDR3 size: 13 residues. The V end was cut by 7 bases, the J end by 0 bases, with 9 bases between. Germline V lookup: CDR1 MNHEY, CDR2 SVGAGI. CDR3 nucleotides: TGTGCCAGCAATGCAGGGATGAACACTGAAGCTTTCTTT. Amino acid sequence: CASNAGMNTEAFF.

This clone occurred a few times. This CDR3 is CASSVAQGGDQPQHF. The CDR3 coding sequence is TGTGCCAGCAGCGTGGCCCAGGGGGGTGATCAGCCCCAGCATTTT. The chain recombines TRBV9 with TRBJ1-5, with 7 bases that match TRBD1. J was trimmed by 5 bases and V by 2 bases; bases with no gene match: 7. This CDR3 has 15 amino acids. Germline V gene lookup returns CDR1 SGDLS and CDR2 YYNGEE.

This chain links TRBV7-9 with TRBJ1-1; D unclear. The CDR3 has 15 amino acids. CDR1 SEHNR and CDR2 FQNEAQ come from the germline V gene (reference sequence). Trimming stripped 5 bases from V and 4 bases from J, with 17 bases between. DNA for the CDR3: TGTGCCAGCAGCCGCCATCCGTTGACCAGCACTGAAGCTTTCTTT. Its protein is CASSRHPLTSTEAFF.

The rearrangement joins TRBV25-1 to TRBJ1-1; D is ambiguous. Germline lookup yields CDR1 MGHDK and CDR2 SYGVNS. Deletions cut 5 bases from V and 10 bases from J, with 11 bases between. The CDR3 covers 11 residues. In DNA, the CDR3 is TGTGCCAGCAGTTCCGGGGTCGTAGCTTTCTTT. Translating it yields CASSSGVVAFF.

This clone was recorded only once. The DNA of the CDR3 is TGCAGCGTTTACACAGGGGTTACTGAAGCTTTCTTT. It yields the protein CSVYTGVTEAFF. The chain employs TRBV29-1 and TRBJ1-1, with 7 bases aligning to TRBD1. The length of the CDR3 is 12 residues. Looked up from germline, CDR1 is SQVTM and CDR2 is ANQGSEA. The J segment lost 5 bases and the V segment lost 5 bases, leaving 5 bases of the junction unmatched. The complete variable domain, with remaining parts taken from reference TRBV29-1 and TRBJ1-1, reads SAVISQKPSRDICQRGTSLTIQCQVDSQVTMMFWYRQQPGQSLTLIATANQGSEATYESGFVIDKFPISRPNLTFSTLTVSNMSPEDSSIYLCSVYTGVTEAFFGQGTRLTVV.

The chain is built from TRBV9 and TRBJ2-5, with 10 bases aligning to TRBD2. CDR1 is SGDLS, CDR2 YYNGEE, per germline. The CDR3 extends over 18 amino acids. Trimming at V came to 0 bases and at J to 0 bases, leaving 8 bases not matched to a gene. Here the CDR3 DNA reads TGTGCCAGCAGCGTAGCCATGGGGACTAGCGAGTACCAAGAGACCCAGTACTTC. Translation: CASSVAMGTSEYQETQYF.

The CDR3 protein is CASSQVFLENQPQHF. The CDR3 bases are TGTGCCAGCAGCCAAGTATTTCTGGAAAATCAGCCCCAGCATTTT. The chain uses TRBV4-2 and TRBJ1-5; D gene ambiguous. The CDR3 covers 15 residues. V was pared by 1 base and J by 4 bases, with 11 bases between. CDR1 is LGHNA, CDR2 YNFKEQ, per germline.

This chain uses TRBV5-1 with TRBJ2-5, with TRBD2 matching over 15 bases. V trimming: 4 bases; J trimming: 2 bases; junction bases outside the gene matches: 6. The germline V gene has CDR1 SGHRS and CDR2 YFSETQ. There are 17 residues in the CDR3. The CDR3 bases are TGCGCCAGCAGCCTGGGACTAGCGGGAGGAGGGCAAGAGACCCAGTACTTC. This codes for CASSLGLAGGGQETQYF.

DNA for the CDR3: TGTGCCAGCTCATTCAGGGGTCTGGACGAGCAGTACTTC. Protein sequence: CASSFRGLDEQYF. This chain connects TRBV18 to TRBJ2-7, with a possible D match to TRBD1 (6 bases). The germline V gene has CDR1 KGHSH and CDR2 LQKENI. V lost 5 bases and J 5 bases, leaving 13 bases between the germline ends. The CDR3 has 13 amino acids.

This clone was observed a few times. The V gene is TRBV7-3, the J gene TRBJ2-1; TRBD1 agrees at 9 bases. There are 14 residues in the CDR3. The V gene's germline CDR1 is SGHTA and CDR2 FQGTGA. Trimming cost V 3 bases and J 6 bases; bases outside gene matches: 3. CDR3 DNA: TGTGCCAGCAGCTTTAAGGACAGGGGCAATGAGCAGTTCTTC. Its protein product is CASSFKDRGNEQFF.

This rearrangement joins TRBV25-1 to TRBJ2-7; the match to TRBD1 covers 9 bases. The germline V gene encodes CDR1 MGHDK and CDR2 SYGVNS. Trimming at V came to 6 bases and at J to 6 bases, leaving 12 bases not matched to a gene. The CDR3 consists of 15 residues. CDR3 sequence (DNA): TGTGCCAGCAGACCTGACAGGGGGGATGGTAGCGAGCAGTACTTC. It encodes CASRPDRGDGSEQYF.

This rearrangement joins TRBV21-1 to TRBJ2-7; the D call TRBD1 from the table was never checked on the DNA. TRBV21-1 is a documented pseudogene. The CDR3 contains 15 residues. CDR3 nucleotide sequence: TGTGCCACCAATCCCGGGGACAGGGAGTACTACGAGCAGTACTTC. Protein product: CATNPGDREYYEQYF.

The rearrangement joins TRBV27 to TRBJ2-5; possibly TRBD2 for D (5 bases). The CDR3 loop spans 15 amino acids. Germline CDR1 MNHEY, CDR2 SMNVEV (reference sequence). V was clipped by 5 bases and J by 9 bases, with 22 bases between them. The CDR3 protein is CASSPSERYASPQYF. CDR3 sequence (DNA): TGTGCCAGCAGTCCCAGTGAGCGGTACGCGTCGCCCCAGTACTTC.

The gene calls are TRBV5-6 and TRBJ2-7; no clear D gene. This CDR3 spans 16 amino acids. Germline lookup yields CDR1 SGHDT and CDR2 YYEEEE. Trimming pared 0 bases from V and 0 bases from J, leaving 13 bases between. CDR3 protein: CASSLAGRMDSYEQYF. DNA of the CDR3: TGTGCCAGCAGCTTGGCCGGCAGAATGGACTCCTACGAGCAGTACTTC.

CDR3 residues: CASRVTGLDYGYTF. CDR3 nucleotides: TGTGCCAGCAGAGTTACAGGGTTGGACTATGGCTACACCTTC. The genes are TRBV28 and TRBJ1-2, with D possibly being TRBD1 (6 bases). CDR1 is MDHEN, CDR2 SYDVKM, per germline. The length of the CDR3 is 14 residues. The V end lost 6 bases, the J end lost 3 bases, and 14 bases lay between the germline ends.

J is TRBJ2-3 and V is TRBV5-1, with 14 positions matching TRBD2. This CDR3 has 18 amino acids. Germline values: CDR1 SGHRS, CDR2 YFSETQ. V was pared by 4 bases and J by 3 bases, with 10 bases of the junction left unmatched. The CDR3 is CASSAGLAGATRTDTQYF. The CDR3 DNA is TGCGCCAGCAGCGCGGGACTAGCGGGAGCCACGAGAACAGATACGCAGTATTTT.

The genes are TRBV5-1 and TRBJ2-7, with 10 nucleotides matching TRBD1. Per the germline V gene, CDR1 is SGHRS and CDR2 is YFSETQ. V trimming: 8 bases; J trimming: 1 base; junction bases outside the gene matches: 3. There are 13 residues in the CDR3. As DNA, the CDR3 is TGCGCCAGTGGGACAGGGGTTTCCTACGAGCAGTACTTC. Translating it yields CASGTGVSYEQYF.

V usage is TRBV5-1 and J usage is TRBJ2-1; 13 nucleotides line up with TRBD2. The germline CDR1 and CDR2 sequences are SGHRS and YFSETQ. After removal of 4 bases from V and 4 bases from J, the junction contained 8 bases not matched to a gene. The CDR3 is 17 residues long. The CDR3 sequence: CASSGRMGLAGYNEQFF. For the CDR3, the DNA is TGCGCCAGCAGCGGGAGGATGGGACTAGCGGGGTACAATGAGCAGTTCTTC.

Here the CDR3 reads CASTIVPGAKNIQYF. CDR3 nucleotide sequence: TGTGCCAGTACCATTGTCCCAGGAGCCAAAAACATTCAGTACTTC. The chain recombines TRBV19 with TRBJ2-4; D unresolved. CDR3 size: 15 residues. Germline V gene lookup returns CDR1 LNHDA and CDR2 SQIVND (reference sequence). Trimming stripped 7 bases from V and 0 bases from J, with 13 bases between.

J is TRBJ1-5 and V is TRBV7-2; D unclear. Germline CDR1 reads SGHTA; CDR2 reads FQGNSA. V dropped 4 bases and J dropped 1 base, with 8 bases sitting between them. This CDR3 spans 14 amino acids. CDR3 in DNA: TGTGCCAGCAGCTCCTTCAGGAGCAATCAGCCCCAGCATTTT. This encodes CASSSFRSNQPQHF.